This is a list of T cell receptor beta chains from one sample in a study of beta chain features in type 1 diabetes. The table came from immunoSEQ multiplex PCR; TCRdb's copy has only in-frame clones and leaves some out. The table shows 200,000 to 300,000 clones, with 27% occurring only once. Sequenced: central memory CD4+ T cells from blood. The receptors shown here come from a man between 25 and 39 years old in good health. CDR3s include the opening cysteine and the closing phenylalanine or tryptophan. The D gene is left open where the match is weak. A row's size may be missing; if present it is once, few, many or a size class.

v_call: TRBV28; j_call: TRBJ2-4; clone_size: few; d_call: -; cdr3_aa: CATQGLNIQYF; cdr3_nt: TGTGCCACCCAGGGGTTAAACATTCAGTACTTC
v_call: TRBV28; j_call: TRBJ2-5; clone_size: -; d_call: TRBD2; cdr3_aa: CASSPSTAGAGETQYF; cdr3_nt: TGTGCCAGCAGTCCGTCCACGGCGGGAGCAGGAGAGACCCAGTACTTC
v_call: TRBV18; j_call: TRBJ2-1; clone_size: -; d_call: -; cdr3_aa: CASSPENEQFF; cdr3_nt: TGTGCCAGCTCACCGGAGAATGAGCAGTTCTTC
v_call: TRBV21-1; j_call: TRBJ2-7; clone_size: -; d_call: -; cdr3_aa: CASRQAGTGGYEQYF; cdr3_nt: TGTGCCAGCAGACAAGCCGGGACAGGGGGCTACGAGCAGTACTTC
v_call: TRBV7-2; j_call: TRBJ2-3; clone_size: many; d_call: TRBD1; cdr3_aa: CASSLVGTGADTQYF; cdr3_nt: TGTGCCAGCAGCTTAGTAGGGACAGGGGCAGATACGCAGTATTTT
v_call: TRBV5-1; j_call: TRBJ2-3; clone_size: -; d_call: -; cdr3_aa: CASSLIPTDTQYF; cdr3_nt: TGCGCCAGCAGCTTGATACCGACAGATACGCAGTATTTT
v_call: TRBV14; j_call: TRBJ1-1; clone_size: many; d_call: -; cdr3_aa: CASSQTTGMDHEAFF; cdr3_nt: TGTGCCAGCAGCCAAACAACAGGAATGGACCATGAAGCTTTCTTT
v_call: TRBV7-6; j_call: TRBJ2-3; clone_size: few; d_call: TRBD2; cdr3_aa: CASSLGQTLAADTQYF; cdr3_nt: TGTGCCAGCAGCTTAGGGCAGACTCTAGCGGCAGATACGCAGTATTTT
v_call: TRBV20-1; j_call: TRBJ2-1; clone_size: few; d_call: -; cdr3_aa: CSARDYSEQFF; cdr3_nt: TGCAGTGCTAGAGATTACAGTGAGCAGTTCTTC
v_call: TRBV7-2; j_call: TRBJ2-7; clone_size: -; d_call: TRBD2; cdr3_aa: CASSPGTSSGEQYF; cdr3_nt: TGTGCCAGCAGCCCCGGGACTAGCTCGGGCGAGCAGTACTTC
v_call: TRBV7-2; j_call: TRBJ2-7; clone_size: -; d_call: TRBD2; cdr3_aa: CASSRGLAGYEQYF; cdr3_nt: TGTGCCAGCAGTCGGGGACTAGCGGGCTACGAGCAGTACTTC
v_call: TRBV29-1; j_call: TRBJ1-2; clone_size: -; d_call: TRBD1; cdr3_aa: CSVFSQGDYGYTF; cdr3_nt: TGCAGCGTTTTCAGTCAGGGGGACTATGGCTACACCTTC
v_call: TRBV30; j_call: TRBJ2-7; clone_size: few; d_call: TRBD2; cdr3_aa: CAWRAGLASYEQYF; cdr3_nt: TGTGCCTGGAGAGCCGGACTAGCTTCCTACGAGCAGTACTTC